This T cell receptor (beta chain) is drawn from a study of beta chain features in type 1 diabetes. Across the whole study: Examination covered some 110,000,000 sorted cells spanning all samples.

This clone was observed a few times. V shed 3 bases and J shed 1 base, with 14 bases lying between them. Per germline, CDR1 SGHTA and CDR2 FQGNSA. The CDR3 covers 16 residues. Sequencing targeted expressed TCRB transcripts, as all isolated RNA had been reverse transcribed. Samples of naive, central memory and regulatory T cells yielded a mean of about 3.5 million reads. The assay was immunoSEQ multiplex PCR, and TCRdb's table has in-frame clones only and misses some. The sample shows hundreds of thousands of clones, around 30% of them seen only once. The sequenced sample was naive CD4+ T cells from blood. The sequence was collected from a man aged 18-30 years in good health. The V gene is TRBV7-2, the J gene TRBJ2-3; TRBD2 is a possible D gene (5 bases). In nucleotides, the CDR3 is TGTGCCAGCAGCTTCTCGGCGGGTCTGGGCACAGATACGCAGTATTTT. Its protein is CASSFSAGLGTDTQYF.